One sample yielded the 5 T cell receptor beta chains listed below, sequenced in a study of T cell changes during pregnancy in multiple sclerosis. Sequencing used immunoSEQ multiplex PCR; TCRdb keeps in-frame clones, though not all of them. The sample lists under 50,000 clones, over 80% seen once, with around a quarter in the top ten. This specimen consisted of CD8+ T cells from peripheral blood mononuclear cells, obtained before pregnancy. The receptors shown here come from a female donor with multiple sclerosis, enrolled in a pregnancy study.

The V call is TRBV15, the J call TRBJ1-4; TRBD1 aligns across 10 bases. The CDR3 has 15 amino acids. The ends lost 0 bases at V and 8 bases at J; junction bases unmatched: 3. Per germline, CDR1 LNHNV and CDR2 YYDKDF (reference sequence). The CDR3 loop reads CATSREGTGAEKLFF. CDR3 nucleotides: TGTGCCACCAGCAGAGAAGGGACAGGGGCCGAAAAACTGTTTTTT.

This clone rates as medium-sized (0.01 to 0.1%). V and J are TRBV6-6 and TRBJ1-5, with a possible D match to TRBD1 (6 bases). Germline CDR1 MNHNY, CDR2 SVGAGI (reference sequence). Deletions cut 4 bases from V and 1 base from J, with 11 bases between. This CDR3 is 15 amino acids long. CDR3 DNA sequence: TGTGCCAGCAGTTCGCGGGGGGGCAGCAATCAGCCCCAGCATTTT. Its protein product is CASSSRGGSNQPQHF.

The rearrangement links TRBV27 to TRBJ1-2, with TRBD1 identical over 7 bases. Trimming took 3 bases from V and 8 from J; bases not matched to a gene: 6. The CDR3 runs to 13 residues. Germline CDR1 is MNHEY and CDR2 is SMNVEV (reference sequence). This CDR3 is CASSFGRGEGYTF. DNA for the CDR3: TGTGCCAGCAGTTTCGGCAGGGGGGAGGGCTACACCTTC.

This clone appeared a few times. This sequence joins TRBV4-1 and TRBJ1-2; tentatively, D is TRBD1 (5 bases). Germline loops: CDR1 MGHRA, CDR2 YSYEKL. Trimming took off 1 base at V and 5 bases at J, with 8 bases between the two ends. CDR3 length: 13 amino acids. CDR3 residues: CASSQAGFYGYTF. The DNA for the CDR3 is TGCGCCAGCAGCCAAGCAGGGTTTTATGGCTACACCTTC.

The CDR3: CSGIGTGLSTDTQYF. For the CDR3, the DNA is TGCAGCGGTATAGGAACGGGACTCAGCACAGATACGCAGTATTTT. The chain is built from TRBV29-1 and TRBJ2-3; D might be TRBD2 (6 bases). Trimming pared 7 bases from V and 0 bases from J, leaving 17 bases between. CDR1 and CDR2 from the germline V gene are SQVTM and ANQGSEA. The CDR3 is 15 residues long.